Presented here are 12 T cell receptor beta chains from one specimen sequenced in a study of cytomegalovirus exposure and HLA in healthy donors. Use of 60 Vbeta and 13 Jbeta primers characterized the PCR. Method: immunoSEQ multiplex PCR; TCRdb's copy keeps in-frame clones and lacks some. The table records around 93,000 clones, about 78% of them present only once. The sequenced sample consisted of PBMCs. Source of these receptors: a woman aged 40 to 55 in good health and CMV-seronegative.

The CDR3 loop is CASSSMGGVKGYEQYF. The CDR3 DNA follows: TGTGCCAGCAGCTCCATGGGGGGGGTGAAGGGCTACGAGCAGTACTTC. The chain uses TRBV7-2 and TRBJ2-7, with TRBD2 identical over 7 bases. V was clipped by 4 bases and J by 3 bases; unmatched bases: 12. The CDR3 length is 16 residues. The germline V gene encodes CDR1 SGHTA and CDR2 FQGNSA.

The chain uses TRBV28 and TRBJ2-7, with unresolved D. Germline-derived CDR1 and CDR2 are MDHEN and SYDVKM. This CDR3 is 13 amino acids long. The ends were cut back, 5 bases at V and 1 base at J, with 9 bases in the middle. The CDR3 sequence: CASSSMPSYEQYF. The CDR3 DNA reads as TGTGCCAGCAGTAGCATGCCGTCCTACGAGCAGTACTTC.

This clone was counted between two and nine times. V is TRBV28 and J is TRBJ1-6; 8 bases fit TRBD1. Germline loops: CDR1 MDHEN, CDR2 SYDVKM. The CDR3 runs to 14 residues. J gave up 10 bases and V 6 bases, and 8 bases lay outside the gene matches. CDR3 in DNA: TGTGCCAGCAGGCCAACAGGGGGGCAATCACCCCTCCACTTT. As protein: CASRPTGGQSPLHF.

This chain links TRBV7-9 with TRBJ2-1, with TRBD1 identical over 7 bases. CDR1 is SEHNR and CDR2 is FQNEAQ in the germline V gene (reference sequence). The V and J ends lost 3 bases and 7 bases, in that order; junction bases with no gene match: 6. The CDR3 is made up of 14 amino acids. CDR3 region: CASSFLGTANEQFF. The DNA for the CDR3 is TGTGCCAGCAGCTTCCTTGGGACAGCAAATGAGCAGTTCTTC.

The rearrangement uses TRBV29-1 and TRBJ2-5, with D possibly matching TRBD1 (5 bases). V shed 4 bases and J shed 2 bases, with 11 bases lying between them. The germline gives CDR1 SQVTM, CDR2 ANQGSEA. This CDR3 is built from 13 residues. DNA of the CDR3: TGCAGCGTTGGCCAGGGAAGGCAAGAGACCCAGTACTTC. Amino acids: CSVGQGRQETQYF.

The chain carries TRBV28 and TRBJ2-3; D remains unclear. Between the trimmed V and J ends, which lost 1 base and 6 bases, there was a span of 5 bases. The CDR3 sequence is 12 residues long. Germline loops: CDR1 MDHEN, CDR2 SYDVKM. This CDR3 reads CASSLLYDTQYF. The CDR3 bases are TGTGCCAGCAGTTTATTGTATGATACGCAGTATTTT.

The rearrangement uses TRBV28 and TRBJ1-4, with D perhaps matching TRBD1 (6 bases). The CDR3 runs 15 residues. CDR1 and CDR2 from the germline V gene are MDHEN and SYDVKM. Trimming removed 5 bases at V and 3 bases at J, with 13 bases between. CDR3 nucleotides: TGTGCCAGCAGTGGAGGACAGCGCGCTAATGAAAAACTGTTTTTT. Translated, it gives CASSGGQRANEKLFF.

A note on this clone: This likely came from a read error, as a far larger clone is one base away. The CDR3, as DNA: TGCGCCAGCAGCCAAACCGGGACAGGGGATGGGGCCAACGTCCTGACTTTC. Encoded protein: CASSQTGTGDGANVLTF. The rearrangement joins TRBV4-1 to TRBJ2-6; 10 nucleotides match TRBD1. The CDR3 extends over 17 amino acids. Germline V gene sequence: CDR1 MGHRA, CDR2 YSYEKL. The junction had 4 bases not matched to a gene; V was cut back by 2 bases and J by 3 bases.

In its sample, this clone was seen once. The chain is built from TRBV9 and TRBJ2-1, with 10 bases identical to TRBD2. V lost 4 bases to trimming and J lost 5 bases; unmatched junction nucleotides: 12. Per the germline V gene, CDR1 is SGDLS and CDR2 is YYNGEE. The CDR3 spans 17 residues. CDR3 DNA sequence: TGTGCCAGCAGCACTTCCCTAGCGGGAGAATCCCACAATGAGCAGTTCTTC. Its protein is CASSTSLAGESHNEQFF.

V gene TRBV6-1 combines with J gene TRBJ2-3; D possibly corresponds to TRBD1 (5 bases). Germline V CDR1 and CDR2: MNHNS, SASEGT. The CDR3 sequence is 15 residues long. The V end lost 6 bases, the J end lost 2 bases, and 15 bases lay between the germline ends. The DNA for the CDR3 is TGTGCCAGCAGGGAAACAGGATCGGACACAGATACGCAGTATTTT. Its translation is CASRETGSDTDTQYF.

The CDR3 loop reads CARNTGSNEKLFF. The CDR3 DNA follows: TGTGCCAGGAATACAGGGTCTAATGAAAAACTGTTTTTT. The genes are TRBV6-5 and TRBJ1-4; a weak D match, TRBD1 (6 bases). The V gene lost 9 bases and the J gene lost 3 bases, with 11 bases spanning the gap. CDR1 is MNHEY, CDR2 SVGAGI, per germline. This CDR3 contains 13 residues.

This clone appeared once. The rearrangement links TRBV19 to TRBJ2-3; TRBD1 aligns across 8 bases. Unmatched junction bases numbered 6, after V lost 8 bases and J lost 5 bases. The CDR3 is 13 amino acids. Looked up from germline, CDR1 is LNHDA and CDR2 is SQIVND (reference sequence). As DNA, the CDR3 is TGTGCCAGTCGGACAGGGTTGGGAGATACGCAGTATTTT. As protein: CASRTGLGDTQYF.